This T cell receptor beta chain was identified in a study of blood T cell repertoires in COVID-19 (dated by TCRdb to the early 2020s). With respect to the entire study: Collaborator samples came from the United States, Italy and Spain and covered acute and convalescent phases of COVID-19. The prospective study material was composed of cDNA or gDNA derived from T cells, B-cell-depleted T cells, or PBMCs. Subjects who had been exposed to COVID-19, were actively infected with it, or had recovered from it provided the deeply sampled blood TCRbeta repertoires that made up the dataset. The repertoires were released in a freely available public database intended as a resource for research on the immune response to SARS-CoV-2. The samples were drawn from the first 160 participants of the ongoing ImmuneRACE study and from some 1,300 subjects provided by 6 global collaborators. Sample metadata almost always included a de-identified subject ID, COVID-19 status, age in years and sex. Where available, HLA class I and class II types were taken from metadata supplied by the sample provider and were not determined by assay-based typing. Summary of the overall study and its limitations: The quantity of clinical and demographic metadata differed by source and by participant and was supplied without curation.

Comment on this clone: The antigen it recognizes is unknown. No base quality values were provided; no much bigger clone lies one nucleotide off.

Reading the germline V gene (reference sequence) gives CDR1 SEHNR and CDR2 FQNEAQ. Trimmed from V: 1 base; trimmed from J: 2 bases; junction bases lacking a gene match: 0. From its cysteine to its phenylalanine, the CDR3 spans 15 amino acids. Here the CDR3 DNA is all that survives: 45 bases in frame from base 1. The immunoSEQ Assay, a bias-controlled multiplex PCR, was used to amplify TCRbeta CDR3 regions from genomic DNA. Concerning the study's data processing: The number of nucleated cells in each sample was estimated from the amplification of reference gene primers within the assay. To quantify the absolute abundance of each unique TCRbeta CDR3 rearrangement, sequence reads were collapsed and filtered. For each sample, productive Simpson clonality was calculated as the square root of Simpson's diversity index across productive rearrangements. TCRdb took this table from immuneACCESS and kept in-frame rearrangements with V and J called. Such tables lack part of the clones; where checked against another copy, unresolved V genes explain under half of the gap, and the rest is unexplained. D and trimming were read from the DNA, whereas the V and J calls and clone size are those reported in that table. This sample is represented by 130,000 or so clones; roughly four fifths of them were singletons. The ten largest clones add up to roughly a tenth of the sample.

Each collaborating institution followed its own protocols to collect whole blood in K2EDTA tubes. Collaborator samples were shipped for TCRbeta analysis as frozen whole blood, isolated PBMCs, or DNA extracted from either sample type. The chain is encoded by TRBV7-9 joined to TRBJ2-1, with 9 central nucleotides matching TRBD1. The sequencing sample was made of peripheral blood. This clonotype originated in a human donor in a cohort sampled during active COVID-19. The CDR3 protein sequence reads: CASSLGDRAYNEQFF. The DNA reads TGTGCCAGCAGCTTAGGGGACAGGGCCTACAATGAGCAGTTCTTC.